This is a list of T cell receptor beta chains from one sample in a study of blood T cell repertoires in COVID-19. Only in-frame clones appear in the TCRdb table, and some are missing; sequencing was by immunoSEQ multiplex PCR. In the table there are more than 300,000 clones, 88% of which are singletons. The sequenced sample was PBMCs or T cells enriched from blood (not recorded which). These receptor sequences come from a woman aged 18-35 years who had recovered from COVID-19. Both conserved end residues are part of each CDR3. The D gene is left open where the match is weak. Not all rows give a size; the values are once, few, many and, for expanded clones, a class.

J gene | V gene | clone size | D gene | CDR3 protein | CDR3 DNA
TRBJ1-2 | TRBV28 | many | . | CASSFPGHSYGYTF | TGTGCCAGCAGTTTCCCGGGACACTCCTATGGCTACACCTTC
TRBJ2-7 | TRBV2 | . | . | CASTQESPAYEQYF | TGTGCCAGCACGCAGGAATCCCCCGCATACGAGCAGTACTTC
TRBJ1-2 | TRBV14 | . | . | CASSQSVATGYTF | TGTGCCAGCAGCCAATCGGTAGCTACCGGCTACACCTTC
TRBJ1-3 | TRBV5-1 | . | . | CASSLPTGLSGNTIYF | TGCGCCAGCAGCTTGCCCACAGGGTTGTCTGGAAACACCATATATTTT
TRBJ2-3 | TRBV2 | . | . | CASSLYQGDTQYF | TGTGCCAGCAGCCTGTACCAGGGGGATACGCAGTATTTT
TRBJ1-1 | TRBV9 | . | TRBD1 | CASSVFTTGGNEAFF | TGTGCCAGCAGCGTGTTCACGACAGGGGGCAACGAAGCTTTCTTT
TRBJ1-2 | TRBV7-9 | . | . | CASSTTYRDGYTF | TGTGCCAGCAGCACCACCTACAGGGACGGCTACACCTTC
TRBJ2-5 | TRBV30 | . | . | CAWREGRETQYF | TGTGCCTGGAGGGAGGGTAGGGAGACCCAGTACTTC
TRBJ2-3 | TRBV29-1 | . | . | CSVSPGTDTQYF | TGCAGCGTCTCCCCCGGCACAGATACGCAGTATTTT
TRBJ1-2 | TRBV4-3 | . | . | CASSQEPLLGDYGYTF | TGCGCCAGCAGCCAAGAACCTCTCCTCGGAGACTATGGCTACACCTTC
TRBJ1-3 | TRBV11-2 | . | . | CAILRAGPSGNTIYF | TGTGCCATCCTGCGGGCGGGCCCGTCTGGAAACACCATATATTTT
TRBJ2-1 | TRBV3-1/TRBV3-2 | . | TRBD1 | CASSQGTGWTYNEQFF | TGTGCCAGCAGCCAAGGGACAGGGTGGACCTACAATGAGCAGTTCTTC
TRBJ2-6 | TRBV10-3 | . | TRBD2 | CAIRERLAGGPPGANVLTF | TGTGCCATCAGGGAAAGACTAGCGGGGGGGCCTCCTGGGGCCAACGTCCTGACTTTC
TRBJ2-3 | TRBV5-1 | . | . | CASSSGQPRTDTQYF | TGCGCCAGCAGCTCAGGACAGCCGCGCACAGATACGCAGTATTTT
TRBJ2-7 | TRBV7-6 | . | . | CASSLAPGRYEQYF | TGTGCCAGCAGCTTAGCCCCAGGGCGATACGAGCAGTACTTC
TRBJ1-2 | TRBV3-1/TRBV3-2 | . | . | CASSPTGSDGYTF | TGTGCCAGCAGTCCAACAGGGAGCGACGGCTACACCTTC
TRBJ1-5 | TRBV5-6 | . | . | CASSLAGAGDRNQPQHF | TGTGCCAGCAGCTTGGCCGGGGCAGGGGATCGCAATCAGCCCCAGCATTTT
TRBJ2-5 | TRBV7-2 | . | TRBD2 | CASSLGGGLAGTQETQYF | TGTGCCAGCAGCTTAGGGGGAGGACTAGCGGGGACCCAAGAGACCCAGTACTTC
TRBJ2-5 | TRBV24-1 | . | . | CATSDTGPRYQETQYF | TGTGCCACCAGTGATACAGGGCCACGCTACCAAGAGACCCAGTACTTC
TRBJ1-4 | TRBV6-6 | . | TRBD1 | CASSSDRGRNEKLFF | TGTGCCAGCAGTTCCGACAGGGGCCGGAATGAAAAACTGTTTTTT
TRBJ1-5 | TRBV5-6 | . | . | CASSTWRQEGWPQHF | TGTGCCAGCAGCACTTGGAGGCAGGAGGGATGGCCCCAGCATTTT
TRBJ2-7 | TRBV5-5 | . | . | CASSLTDSGDEQYF | TGTGCCAGCAGCCTCACGGACAGCGGCGACGAGCAGTACTTC
TRBJ1-4 | TRBV19 | . | . | CASSIGRINEKLFF | TGTGCCAGTAGTATAGGGAGAATAAATGAAAAACTGTTTTTT
TRBJ1-1 | TRBV6-5 | . | TRBD1 | CASRGGQVNTEAFF | TGTGCCAGCAGGGGGGGACAGGTGAACACTGAAGCTTTCTTT
TRBJ2-6 | TRBV29-1 | . | . | CSGRENSAYNTTYSGANVLTF | TGCAGCGGCCGCGAGAACTCCGCATATAACACTACCTACTCTGGGGCCAACGTCCTGACTTTC
TRBJ1-4 | TRBV11-2 | once | . | CASSVWKGGLEKLFF | TGTGCCAGCAGCGTGTGGAAGGGAGGGCTTGAAAAACTGTTTTTT
TRBJ2-4 | TRBV5-1 | . | TRBD2 | CASRRGADGIQYF | TGCGCCAGCAGGCGGGGGGCAGATGGCATTCAGTACTTC